This TCR beta chain was documented in a study of cytomegalovirus exposure and HLA in healthy donors. Broader study findings: There were some public TCRs occurring in many donors, but most TCR sequences were rare. TCR beta chains numbering more than 150 were designated cytomegalovirus-associated.

CDR3 length: 15 residues. Germline values: CDR1 SGHTA, CDR2 FQGTGA. With 1 base removed from V and 3 bases from J, the gap between germline ends came to 12 bases. In regard to this clone: Its antigen is currently unknown.

TCRdb keeps only in-frame clones here, not all; method: immunoSEQ multiplex PCR. The sample includes over 150,000 clones, approximately 96% of them seen just once. Separate from the approximately 700-subject first cohort was the approximately 120-subject validation cohort, to which the donors belonged. V gene TRBV7-3 combines with J gene TRBJ1-1, with D perhaps matching TRBD1 (5 bases). This TCR derives from a woman aged 18-29 years in good health and CMV-seronegative. The specimen sequenced was PBMCs. The CDR3 DNA sequence: TGTGCCAGCAGCTTAAGTAGTGTAGGGGACACTGAAGCTTTCTTT. It yields the protein CASSLSSVGDTEAFF.